This paragraph covers one T cell receptor (beta chain) sequence. The sample comes from a study of blood T cell repertoires in COVID-19. Profiled with immunoSEQ multiplex PCR; TCRdb holds only in-frame clones, not every one. The sample shows 200,000 to 250,000 clones, approximately 79% of them seen only once. V dropped 0 bases and J dropped 1 base, with 12 bases sitting between them. From germline, CDR1 is WSHSY and CDR2 SAAADI. The CDR3 has 16 residues. The V and J genes are TRBV10-2 and TRBJ1-2; D is unresolved. The receptor's source is a woman between 40 and 50 years old with active or convalescent COVID-19. The sequenced sample was peripheral blood. DNA of the CDR3: TGCGCCAGCAGTGAGTCGAAGGGAGGATTTAACTATGGCTACACCTTC. Residues: CASSESKGGFNYGYTF.